This entry features one TCR beta chain sequence. Its target is not known. As input for TCR beta libraries, approximately 2.1 micrograms of genomic DNA came from cryopreserved PBMCs. TCRdb's table, derived via immunoSEQ multiplex PCR, lists solely in-frame clones and lacks some. This sample yields 100,000 to 150,000 clones, of which 70% to 90% are seen a single time; roughly 2% belongs to the top ten. The data were taken from a study of cytotoxic CD8 clonotypes in ibrutinib-treated CLL. At the level of the study: Investigators reported roughly 24 partial and 2 complete responses; after median around 6 years, roughly 15 patients remained remitted and about twelve progressed. On average, each sample had roughly 250,000 productive templates and approximately 89,000 productive rearrangements. Study-wide results and limits: Higher circulating CD8+ T-cell counts strongly accompanied higher baseline clonality, above age-matched healthy donors.

The V segment lost 1 base and the J segment 7 bases; nucleotides outside the gene matches: 6. The germline V gene encodes CDR1 MDHEN and CDR2 SYDVKM. The CDR3 spans 16 residues. The receptor comes from a human donor with chronic lymphocytic leukemia. This chain uses TRBV28 with TRBJ2-1, with 11 bases identical to TRBD1. Here the sequenced sample was PBMCs, taken after 24 months of ibrutinib treatment. The DNA of the CDR3 is TGTGCCAGCAGTTTATACCGGGACAGGGGGTTAAATGAGCAGTTCTTC. Its translation is CASSLYRDRGLNEQFF.